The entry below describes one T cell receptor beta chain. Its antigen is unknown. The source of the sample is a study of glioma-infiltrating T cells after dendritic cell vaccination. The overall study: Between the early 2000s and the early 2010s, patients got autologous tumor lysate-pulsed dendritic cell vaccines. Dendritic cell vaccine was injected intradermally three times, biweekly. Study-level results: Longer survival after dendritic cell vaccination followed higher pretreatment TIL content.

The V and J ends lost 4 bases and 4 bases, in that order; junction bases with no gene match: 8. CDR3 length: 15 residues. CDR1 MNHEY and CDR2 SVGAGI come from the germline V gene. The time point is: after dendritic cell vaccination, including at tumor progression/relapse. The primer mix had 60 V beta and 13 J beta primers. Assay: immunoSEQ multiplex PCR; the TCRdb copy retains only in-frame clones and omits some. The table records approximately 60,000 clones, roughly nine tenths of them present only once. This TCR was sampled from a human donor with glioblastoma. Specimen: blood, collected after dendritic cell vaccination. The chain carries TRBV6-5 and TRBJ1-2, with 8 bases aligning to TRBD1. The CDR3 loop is CASSSQGARGYGYTF. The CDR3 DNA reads TGTGCCAGCAGTTCCCAGGGGGCGCGGGGCTATGGCTACACCTTC.